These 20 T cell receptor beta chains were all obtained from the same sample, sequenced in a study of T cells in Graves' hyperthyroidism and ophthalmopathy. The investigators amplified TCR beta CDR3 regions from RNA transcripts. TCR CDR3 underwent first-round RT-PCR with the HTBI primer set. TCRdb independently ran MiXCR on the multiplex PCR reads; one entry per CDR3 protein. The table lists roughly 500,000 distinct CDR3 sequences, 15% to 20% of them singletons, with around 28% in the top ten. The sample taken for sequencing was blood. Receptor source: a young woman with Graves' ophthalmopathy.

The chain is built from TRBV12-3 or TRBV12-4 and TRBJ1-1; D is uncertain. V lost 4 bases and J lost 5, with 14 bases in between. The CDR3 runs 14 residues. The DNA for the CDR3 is TGTGCCAGCAGTTGGAGTAGACTGGATACTGAAGCTTTCTTT. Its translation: CASSWSRLDTEAFF.

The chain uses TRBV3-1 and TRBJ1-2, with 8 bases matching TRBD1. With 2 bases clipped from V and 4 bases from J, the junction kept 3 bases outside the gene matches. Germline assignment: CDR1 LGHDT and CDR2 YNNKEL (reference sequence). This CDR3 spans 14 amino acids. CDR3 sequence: CASSQTGGAYGYTF. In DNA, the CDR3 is TGTGCCAGCAGCCAAACAGGGGGGGCCTATGGCTACACCTTC.

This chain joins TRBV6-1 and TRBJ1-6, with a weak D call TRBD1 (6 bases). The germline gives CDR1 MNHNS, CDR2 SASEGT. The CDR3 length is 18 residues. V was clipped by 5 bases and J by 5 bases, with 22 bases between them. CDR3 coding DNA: TGTGCCAGCAGTCCGGGACCCGGAGGGGGTCCCGATAATTCACCCCTCCACTTT. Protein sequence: CASSPGPGGGPDNSPLHF.

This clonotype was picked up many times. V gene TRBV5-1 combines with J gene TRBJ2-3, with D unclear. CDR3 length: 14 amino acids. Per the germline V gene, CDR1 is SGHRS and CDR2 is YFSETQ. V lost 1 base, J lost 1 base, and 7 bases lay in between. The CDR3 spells CASSLNLGTDTQYF. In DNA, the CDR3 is TGCGCCAGCAGCTTGAATCTAGGCACAGATACGCAGTATTTT.

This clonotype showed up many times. CDR3: CASSFRQGSSYEQYF. In DNA, the CDR3 is TGTGCCAGCAGTTTTCGACAGGGAAGCTCCTACGAGCAGTACTTC. The chain employs TRBV6-2 or TRBV6-3 and TRBJ2-7; 7 positions match TRBD1. Germline V gene sequence: CDR1 MNHEY, CDR2 SVGEGT. CDR3 length equals 15 residues. After removal of 4 bases from V and 0 bases from J, the junction contained 6 bases not matched to a gene.

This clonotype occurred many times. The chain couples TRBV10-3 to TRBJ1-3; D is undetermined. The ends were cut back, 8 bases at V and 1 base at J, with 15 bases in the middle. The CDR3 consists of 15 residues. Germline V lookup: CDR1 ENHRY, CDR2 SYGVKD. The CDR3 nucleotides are TGTGCCATCTCGGACGATGGGCTTTCTGGAAACACCATATATTTT. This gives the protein CAISDDGLSGNTIYF.

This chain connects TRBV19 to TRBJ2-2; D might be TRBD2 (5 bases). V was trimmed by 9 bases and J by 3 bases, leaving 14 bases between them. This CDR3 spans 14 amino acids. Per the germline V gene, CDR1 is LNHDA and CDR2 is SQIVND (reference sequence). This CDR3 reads CASERLPYTGELFF. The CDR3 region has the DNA TGTGCCAGCGAACGACTACCATACACCGGGGAGCTGTTTTTT.

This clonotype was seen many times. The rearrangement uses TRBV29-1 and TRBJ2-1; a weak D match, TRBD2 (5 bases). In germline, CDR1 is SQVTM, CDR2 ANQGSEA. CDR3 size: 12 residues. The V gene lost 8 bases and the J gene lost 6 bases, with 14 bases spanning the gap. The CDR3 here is CSSLELANEQFF. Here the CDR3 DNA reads TGCAGCTCACTAGAGTTGGCCAATGAGCAGTTCTTC.

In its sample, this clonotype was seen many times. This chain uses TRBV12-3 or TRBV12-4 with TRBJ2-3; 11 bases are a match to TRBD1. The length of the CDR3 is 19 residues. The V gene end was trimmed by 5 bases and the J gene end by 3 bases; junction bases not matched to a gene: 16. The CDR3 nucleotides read TGTGCCAGCAGTCGGACAGGGGGCGCGTCGGGAGGATGGACAGATACGCAGTATTTT. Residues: CASSRTGGASGGWTDTQYF.

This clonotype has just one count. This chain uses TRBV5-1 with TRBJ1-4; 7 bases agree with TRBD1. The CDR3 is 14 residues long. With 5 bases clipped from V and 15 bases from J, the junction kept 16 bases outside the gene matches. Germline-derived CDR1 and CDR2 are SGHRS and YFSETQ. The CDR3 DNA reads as TGCGCCAGCAGTACACTCGCAGAGGGGGCAGAATTGTTTTTT. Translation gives CASSTLAEGAELFF.

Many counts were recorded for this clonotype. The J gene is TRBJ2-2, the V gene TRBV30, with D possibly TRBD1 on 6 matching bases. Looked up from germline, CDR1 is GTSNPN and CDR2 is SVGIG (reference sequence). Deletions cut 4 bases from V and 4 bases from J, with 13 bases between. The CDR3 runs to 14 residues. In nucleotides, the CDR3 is TGTGCCTGGACCCAGGGGTTAGGCACCGGGGAGCTGTTTTTT. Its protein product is CAWTQGLGTGELFF.

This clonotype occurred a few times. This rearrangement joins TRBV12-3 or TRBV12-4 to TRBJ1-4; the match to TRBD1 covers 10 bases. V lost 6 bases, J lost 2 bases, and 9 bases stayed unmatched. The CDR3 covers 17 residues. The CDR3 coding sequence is TGTGCCAGCAGCGGGGACAGGGGATTTGGCACTAATGAAAAACTGTTTTTT. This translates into CASSGDRGFGTNEKLFF.

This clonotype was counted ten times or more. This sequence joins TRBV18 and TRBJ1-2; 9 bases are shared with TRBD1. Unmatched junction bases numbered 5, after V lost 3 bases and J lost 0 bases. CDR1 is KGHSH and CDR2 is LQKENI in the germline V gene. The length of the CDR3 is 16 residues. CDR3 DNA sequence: TGTGCCAGCTCACCGGGACAGGGACAGTCTAACTATGGCTACACCTTC. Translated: CASSPGQGQSNYGYTF.

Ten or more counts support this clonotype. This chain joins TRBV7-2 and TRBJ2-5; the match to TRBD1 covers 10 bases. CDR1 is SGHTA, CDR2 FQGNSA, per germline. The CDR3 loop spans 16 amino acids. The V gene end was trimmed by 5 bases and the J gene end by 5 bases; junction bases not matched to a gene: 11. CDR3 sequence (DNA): TGTGCCAGCAGCCCATCCAAGACAGGGGGCCGGGAGACCCAGTACTTC. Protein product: CASSPSKTGGRETQYF.

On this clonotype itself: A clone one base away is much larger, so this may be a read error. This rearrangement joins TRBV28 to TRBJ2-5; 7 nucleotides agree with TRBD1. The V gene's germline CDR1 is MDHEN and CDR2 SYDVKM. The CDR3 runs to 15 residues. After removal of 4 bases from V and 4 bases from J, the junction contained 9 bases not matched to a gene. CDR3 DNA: TGTGCCAGCAGTTGGGGTAGGCAGGGGGTAGAGACCCAGTACTTC. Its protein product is CASSWGRQGVETQYF.

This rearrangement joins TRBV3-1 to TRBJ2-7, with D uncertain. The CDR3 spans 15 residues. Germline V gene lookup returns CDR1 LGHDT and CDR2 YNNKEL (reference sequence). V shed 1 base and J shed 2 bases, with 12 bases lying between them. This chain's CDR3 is CASSQAPNTAYEQYF. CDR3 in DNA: TGTGCCAGCAGCCAAGCCCCGAACACAGCCTACGAGCAGTACTTC.

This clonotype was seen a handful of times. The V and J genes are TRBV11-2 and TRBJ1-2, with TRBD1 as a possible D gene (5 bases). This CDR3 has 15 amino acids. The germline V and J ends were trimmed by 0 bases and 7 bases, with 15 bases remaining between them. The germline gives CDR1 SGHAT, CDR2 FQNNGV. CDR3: CASSLDWAPGLGYTF. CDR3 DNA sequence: TGTGCCAGCAGCTTAGATTGGGCACCGGGGCTTGGCTACACCTTC. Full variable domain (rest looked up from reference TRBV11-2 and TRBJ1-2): EAGVAQSPRYKIIEKRQSVAFWCNPISGHATLYWYQQILGQGPKLLIQFQNNGVVDDSQLPKDRFSAERLKGVDSTLKIQPAKLEDSAVYLCASSLDWAPGLGYTFGSGTRLTVV.

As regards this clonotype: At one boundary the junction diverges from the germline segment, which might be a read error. Here the CDR3 DNA reads TGTGCCATCAGTGAGACTAGCGGGAACAATAAGCAGTTCTTC. Translated, it gives CAISETSGNNKQFF. The chain employs TRBV10-3 and TRBJ2-1, with 10 bases matching TRBD2. Germline V gene data show CDR1 as ENHRY and CDR2 as SYGVKD. This CDR3 region has 14 residues.

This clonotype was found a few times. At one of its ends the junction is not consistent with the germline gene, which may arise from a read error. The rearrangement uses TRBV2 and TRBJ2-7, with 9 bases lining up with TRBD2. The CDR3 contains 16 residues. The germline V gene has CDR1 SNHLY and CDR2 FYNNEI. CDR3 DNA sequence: TGTGCCAGCAGAGAAGTAGCGGGAGCATTCACCTACGAGCAGTACTTC. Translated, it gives CASREVAGAFTYEQYF.

This chain's CDR3 is CASSAGGRTYEQYF. The CDR3 coding sequence is TGTGCCAGCAGTGCTGGCGGGAGGACCTACGAGCAGTACTTC. The chain links TRBV2 to TRBJ2-7, with TRBD2 identical over 8 bases. This CDR3 region has 14 residues. CDR1 and CDR2 from the germline V gene are SNHLY and FYNNEI. V lost 4 bases, J lost 2 bases, and 4 bases stayed unmatched.